This T cell receptor beta chain is from a study of blood T cell repertoires in COVID-19. Background on the study: Material from acute and convalescent COVID-19 was sourced from the United States, Italy and Spain. PBMCs, B-cell-depleted T cells, or T cells provided the cDNA or gDNA that made up the material.

Authors' processing steps: Reference gene primer amplification gave nucleated cell count estimates. Data came from immunoSEQ multiplex PCR; TCRdb stores just in-frame clones and leaves some out. That table furnishes V, J and clone size, whereas the DNA furnished D and trimming. The sample consists of about 140,000 clones, about 88% of them appearing once. A single count supports this clone. Germline-derived CDR1 and CDR2 are LNHDA and SQIVND (reference sequence). This CDR3 comprises 12 residues. J was trimmed by 5 bases and V by 5 bases; bases with no gene match: 2. The receptor's source is a man aged 50 or older with active or convalescent COVID-19. The chain is built from TRBV19 and TRBJ2-5; 7 nucleotides agree with TRBD2. Specimen: peripheral blood. The CDR3 region is CASSGGVETQYF. In DNA, the CDR3 is TGTGCCAGTAGTGGGGGGGTCGAGACCCAGTACTTC.